The 26 T cell receptor beta chains listed next were all sequenced from one sample in a study. Method: immunoSEQ multiplex PCR; TCRdb's copy keeps in-frame clones and lacks some. The data show about 50,000 clones, approximately 95% seen once. The specimen sequenced was PBMCs. The receptors derive from a man aged 40-49 years with rheumatoid arthritis.

The J gene is TRBJ2-7, the V gene TRBV5-5; D could derive from TRBD1 or TRBD2 (6 bases each). CDR3 length: 14 amino acids. V lost 6 bases and J lost 4, with 17 bases in between. The germline CDR1 and CDR2 sequences are SGHKS and YYEKEE (reference sequence). As DNA, the CDR3 is TGTGCCAGCACCCTTGGGGGGCTGGGTTACGAGCAGTACTTC. Its protein product is CASTLGGLGYEQYF.

This chain uses TRBV2 with TRBJ1-1; D may be TRBD1 (5 bases). Trimming left V 6 bases short and J 4 bases short, with 18 bases between. Germline V gene data show CDR1 as SNHLY and CDR2 as FYNNEI. The CDR3 consists of 15 residues. For the CDR3, the DNA is TGTGCCAGCAGAGGGGTGGGGGACGGGGGCACTGAAGCTTTCTTT. Translation gives CASRGVGDGGTEAFF.

This clone has just one count. The chain is built from TRBV28 and TRBJ1-2, with TRBD1 matching over 7 bases. CDR3 length: 14 residues. From germline, CDR1 is MDHEN and CDR2 SYDVKM. V shed 5 bases and J 3 bases; nucleotides not matched to a gene: 6. Here the CDR3 DNA reads TGTGCCAGCAGTGATTCAGGGGGACACTATGGCTACACCTTC. Protein product: CASSDSGGHYGYTF.

This sequence joins TRBV5-1 and TRBJ1-6, with no clear D. The germline V gene encodes CDR1 SGHRS and CDR2 YFSETQ. Trimming stripped 0 bases from V and 9 bases from J, with 16 bases between. This CDR3 contains 16 residues. This CDR3 is CASSLAGSSWGSPLHF. CDR3 coding DNA: TGCGCCAGCAGCTTGGCTGGGTCCTCGTGGGGTTCACCCCTCCACTTT.

This clone came up once. The chain carries TRBV7-2 and TRBJ2-1; D remains ambiguous. The length of the CDR3 is 15 residues. V lost 3 bases to trimming and J lost 0 bases, with 9 bases between them. The V gene's germline CDR1 is SGHTA and CDR2 FQGNSA. Here the CDR3 DNA reads TGTGCCAGCAGCTTGGTGCGGAGCTCCTACAATGAGCAGTTCTTC. This codes for CASSLVRSSYNEQFF.

This chain's CDR3 is CASSATGGNTEAFF. DNA of the CDR3: TGTGCCAGCAGTGCGACAGGGGGGAACACTGAAGCTTTCTTT. The chain employs TRBV6-4 and TRBJ1-1; 9 positions match TRBD1. Per the germline V gene, CDR1 is MRHNA and CDR2 is SNTAGT. CDR3 length equals 14 residues. With 4 bases clipped from V and 1 base from J, the junction kept 1 base outside the gene matches.

The chain joins TRBV11-3 to TRBJ1-1; possibly TRBD1 for D (5 bases). The ends were cut back, 3 bases at V and 3 bases at J, with 11 bases in the middle. CDR1 SGHNT and CDR2 YENEEA come from the germline V gene. The CDR3 totals 14 residues. In nucleotides, the CDR3 is TGTGCCAGCAGCTTGAGGGGCCGGGACACTGAAGCTTTCTTT. It yields the protein CASSLRGRDTEAFF.

Only one count was recorded for this clone. This sequence joins TRBV6-5 and TRBJ1-4, with 7 bases fitting TRBD1. There are 12 residues in the CDR3. V shed 8 bases and J 7 bases; nucleotides not matched to a gene: 4. Germline V gives CDR1 MNHEY, CDR2 SVGAGI. The CDR3 bases are TGTGCCAGCCGGGGGACAGTTGAAAAACTGTTTTTT. It specifies CASRGTVEKLFF.

V gene TRBV5-6 combines with J gene TRBJ1-1; D perhaps matches TRBD1 (6 bases). CDR1 and CDR2 from the germline V gene are SGHDT and YYEEEE. The CDR3 sequence is 13 residues long. The ends were cut back, 3 bases at V and 2 bases at J, with 8 bases in the middle. This chain's CDR3 is CASSWTANTEAFF. CDR3 DNA: TGTGCCAGCAGCTGGACAGCAAACACTGAAGCTTTCTTT.

The V call is TRBV11-2, the J call TRBJ2-5, with D perhaps matching TRBD2 (7 bases). The CDR3 is 14 amino acids. The V and J ends lost 5 bases and 5 bases respectively, with 15 bases between them. Germline CDR1 is SGHAT and CDR2 is FQNNGV. The CDR3 bases are TGTGCCAGCAGCCTATTAGGGGGGGCCGAGACCCAGTACTTC. This gives the protein CASSLLGGAETQYF.

This sequence joins TRBV27 and TRBJ2-3; D unclear. Per germline, CDR1 MNHEY and CDR2 SMNVEV (reference sequence). CDR3 size: 10 residues. The V end lost 8 bases, the J end lost 5 bases, and 5 bases lay between the germline ends. The CDR3 DNA reads TGTGCCAGCGGAATAGATACGCAGTATTTT. Its protein product is CASGIDTQYF.

This clone was observed a handful of times. This chain links TRBV6-4 with TRBJ2-3; TRBD1 matches at 8 bases. The J segment lost 4 bases and the V segment lost 0 bases, leaving 0 bases of the junction unmatched. The CDR3 is made up of 14 amino acids. Germline V gene lookup returns CDR1 MRHNA and CDR2 SNTAGT. The DNA for the CDR3 is TGTGCCAGCAGTGACTCACAGGGGGCAGATACGCAGTATTTT. This gives the protein CASSDSQGADTQYF.

The rearrangement joins TRBV25-1 to TRBJ2-5; TRBD2 matches 8 bases. V gave up 6 bases and J gave up 2 bases; unmatched junction bases: 8. Per the germline V gene, CDR1 is MGHDK and CDR2 is SYGVNS. The CDR3 covers 15 residues. CDR3 residues: CASRYSLAEQETQYF. CDR3 coding DNA: TGTGCCAGCAGGTATTCACTAGCGGAACAAGAGACCCAGTACTTC.

This chain links TRBV6-5 with TRBJ1-2; the match to TRBD1 covers 10 bases. CDR1 and CDR2 (germline): MNHEY, SVGAGI. CDR3 size: 15 residues. V trimming: 6 bases; J trimming: 5 bases; junction bases outside the gene matches: 9. The CDR3, as DNA: TGTGCCAGCAGCGCCGGACAGGGGGGAGGGTATGGCTACACCTTC. Protein product: CASSAGQGGGYGYTF.

The chain carries TRBV5-4 and TRBJ2-5; 10 positions agree with TRBD2. The V gene's germline CDR1 is SGHNT and CDR2 YYREEE (reference sequence). The CDR3 sequence is 16 residues long. V was pared by 4 bases and J by 2 bases, with 8 bases of the junction left unmatched. CDR3 loop: CASSITSGNLQETQYF. CDR3 nucleotides: TGTGCCAGCAGCATCACTAGCGGGAACTTACAAGAGACCCAGTACTTC.

This chain uses TRBV5-1 with TRBJ1-2, with TRBD1 as a possible D gene (5 bases). V lost 4 bases to trimming and J lost 2 bases, with 9 bases between them. Germline CDR1 reads SGHRS; CDR2 reads YFSETQ. The CDR3 runs to 13 residues. The CDR3 DNA follows: TGCGCCAGCAGCCCCGACAGAAACTATGGCTACACCTTC. Translated, it gives CASSPDRNYGYTF.

The chain couples TRBV24-1 to TRBJ1-1; D is ambiguous. The germline V gene encodes CDR1 KGHDR and CDR2 SFDVKD. V was shortened by 4 bases and J by 3 bases, with 14 bases between the two germline ends. The CDR3 covers 15 residues. CDR3 DNA: TGTGCCACCAGTGAAATCCCTCAGAATGACACTGAAGCTTTCTTT. Residues: CATSEIPQNDTEAFF.

The J gene is TRBJ2-7, the V gene TRBV29-1; a weak D match, TRBD1 (6 bases). V lost 7 bases and J lost 2, with 15 bases in between. The germline gives CDR1 SQVTM, CDR2 ANQGSEA. CDR3 size: 13 residues. CDR3 region: CSDGQFPPYEQYF. DNA for the CDR3: TGCAGCGACGGACAGTTCCCCCCCTACGAGCAGTACTTC.

This clone was counted once. The gene calls are TRBV11-2 and TRBJ1-1, with 10 bases matching TRBD1. The V gene's germline CDR1 is SGHAT and CDR2 FQNNGV. The CDR3 sequence is 18 residues long. V shed 0 bases and J 5 bases; nucleotides not matched to a gene: 12. Here the CDR3 reads CASSLEPPWTGGYTEAFF. The DNA of the CDR3 is TGTGCCAGCAGCTTAGAACCCCCTTGGACAGGGGGATATACTGAAGCTTTCTTT. The entire variable domain, with the rest obtained from reference TRBV11-2 and TRBJ1-1, is as follows: EAGVAQSPRYKIIEKRQSVAFWCNPISGHATLYWYQQILGQGPKLLIQFQNNGVVDDSQLPKDRFSAERLKGVDSTLKIQPAKLEDSAVYLCASSLEPPWTGGYTEAFFGQGTRLTVV.

The rearrangement links TRBV11-1 to TRBJ2-7; no firm D call. The CDR3 sequence is 12 residues long. The germline gives CDR1 SGHAT, CDR2 FQDESV (reference sequence). Between the trimmed V and J ends, which lost 5 bases and 11 bases, there was a span of 16 bases. CDR3 bases: TGTGCCAGCAGCGCCCCGCTTGGGATCAAGTACTTC. It codes for CASSAPLGIKYF.

The V gene is TRBV30, the J gene TRBJ1-1; D gene unclear. This CDR3 contains 11 residues. V was trimmed by 2 bases and J by 1 base, leaving 2 bases between them. Germline CDR1 GTSNPN, CDR2 SVGIG (reference sequence). The CDR3 nucleotides read TGTGCCTGGAGTTGGAACACTGAAGCTTTCTTT. Translating gives CAWSWNTEAFF.

This clone was seen a handful of times. V usage is TRBV3-1 (or the pseudogene TRBV3-2) and J usage is TRBJ1-6; TRBD1 is a possible D gene (5 bases). This CDR3 region has 17 residues. Looked up from germline, CDR1 is LGHDT and CDR2 is YNNKEL (reference sequence). The V gene lost 4 bases and the J gene lost 0 bases, with 13 bases spanning the gap. The CDR3 reads CASSLQVGYSYNSPLHF. The DNA of the CDR3 is TGTGCCAGCAGCCTACAGGTGGGGTACTCCTATAATTCACCCCTCCACTTT.

CDR3 loop: CASSPRPGGYTF. The CDR3 nucleotides read TGTGCCAGCAGTCCCCGCCCTGGAGGCTACACCTTC. The chain has TRBV28 and TRBJ1-2; D not resolved. The germline CDR1 and CDR2 sequences are MDHEN and SYDVKM. Trimming took off 5 bases at V and 8 bases at J, with 12 bases between the two ends. The CDR3 is made up of 12 amino acids.

The V and J genes are TRBV5-4 and TRBJ2-7; tentatively, D is TRBD1 or TRBD2 (5 bases each). This CDR3 is built from 15 residues. V gave up 5 bases and J gave up 3 bases, with 18 bases separating them. The germline gives CDR1 SGHNT, CDR2 YYREEE (reference sequence). The CDR3 DNA sequence: TGTGCCAGCAGGGGCCCGGGGCAGGGAAGCTACGAGCAGTACTTC. Translated, it gives CASRGPGQGSYEQYF.

The rearrangement uses TRBV30 and TRBJ2-2; D is undetermined. The CDR3 is made up of 13 amino acids. The V end was cut by 3 bases, the J end by 4 bases, with 9 bases between. Germline V gene lookup returns CDR1 GTSNPN and CDR2 SVGIG (reference sequence). The CDR3 DNA is TGTGCCTGGAGAGGCCGCGCCACCGGGGAGCTGTTTTTT. It translates to CAWRGRATGELFF.

V and J are TRBV3-1 (or the pseudogene TRBV3-2) and TRBJ2-7; D is undetermined. The CDR3 runs to 12 residues. Germline CDR1 is LGHDT and CDR2 is YNNKEL (reference sequence). V was cut by 1 base and J by 5 bases, with 6 bases left in between. The CDR3 is CASSQVPDEQYF. The DNA for the CDR3 is TGTGCCAGCAGCCAAGTCCCCGACGAGCAGTACTTC.